This TCR beta chain was documented in a study of low-dose radiotherapy and immunotherapy resistance in tumors. The sample's time point: before trial treatment. The V gene lost 0 bases and the J gene lost 6 bases, with 15 bases spanning the gap. Germline lookup yields CDR1 MGHRA and CDR2 YSYEKL. The CDR3 is made up of 15 amino acids. Covering alpha and beta chains, TRAV- and TRBV-specific primers were used for the first-strand cDNA. The TCRs were subjected to amplification over 20 PCR cycles employing a constant-region primer in conjunction with a V-primer adapter. TCRdb passed the reads through MiXCR, listing each CDR3 protein once. The sample shows 85,000 to 95,000 distinct CDR3 sequences, more than 7.5% of them seen only once. This clonotype was seen at least ten times.

The TCR was taken from a male donor with prostate cancer. Sample: PBMCs, taken before treatment. This sequence joins TRBV4-1 and TRBJ2-7; D might be TRBD2 (5 bases). This CDR3 reads CASSQEGAPGSEQYF. The CDR3 region has the DNA TGCGCCAGCAGCCAAGAAGGTGCGCCGGGAAGCGAGCAGTACTTC.